This T cell receptor beta chain comes out of a study of PD-1 blockade in classical Hodgkin lymphoma. Background on the study: It was nivolumab at 3 mg/kg, given intravenously every 2 weeks, that patients received.

General study results and limits: Compared with healthy donors, newly diagnosed patients reportedly showed lower baseline TCR diversity.

CDR1 and CDR2 (germline): SQVTM, ANQGSEA. This CDR3 has 13 amino acids. The junction had 10 bases not matched to a gene; V was cut back by 7 bases and J by 5 bases. This clone was detected only a few times. Its antigen is as yet unknown. Each and every patient relapsed after autologous stem cell transplantation, and patients got differing brentuximab vedotin exposure. Clones were sequenced by immunoSEQ multiplex PCR, and TCRdb holds only the in-frame ones, with some missing. Here the sample spans 15,000 or so clones, approximately 58% being singletons. The rearrangement joins TRBV29-1 to TRBJ2-7; 8 positions agree with TRBD1. The source was peripheral blood mononuclear cells (PBMCs), collected at baseline. This sequence originates from a human donor with classical Hodgkin lymphoma. In DNA form, the CDR3 reads TGCAGCGGGCGGCGACAGGGGAGCGACGAGCAGTACTTC. The encoded protein is CSGRRQGSDEQYF.